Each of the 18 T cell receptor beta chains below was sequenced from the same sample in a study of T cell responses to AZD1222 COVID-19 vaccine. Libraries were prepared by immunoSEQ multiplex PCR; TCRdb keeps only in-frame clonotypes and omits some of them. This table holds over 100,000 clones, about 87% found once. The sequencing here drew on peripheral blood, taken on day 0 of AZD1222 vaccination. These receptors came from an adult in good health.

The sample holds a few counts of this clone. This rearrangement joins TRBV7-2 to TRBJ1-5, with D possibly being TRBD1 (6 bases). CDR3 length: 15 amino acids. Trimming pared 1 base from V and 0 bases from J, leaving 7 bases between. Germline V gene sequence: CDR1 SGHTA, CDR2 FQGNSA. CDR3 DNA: TGTGCCAGCAGCTTAGTGGACAGTAGCAATCAGCCCCAGCATTTT. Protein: CASSLVDSSNQPQHF.

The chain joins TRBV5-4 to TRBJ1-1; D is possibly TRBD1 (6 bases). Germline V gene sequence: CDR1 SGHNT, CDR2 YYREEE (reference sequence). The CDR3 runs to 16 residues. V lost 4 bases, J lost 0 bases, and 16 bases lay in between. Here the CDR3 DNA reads TGTGCCAGCAGCCAAAAGGACAGTGAGATGAACACTGAAGCTTTCTTT. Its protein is CASSQKDSEMNTEAFF.

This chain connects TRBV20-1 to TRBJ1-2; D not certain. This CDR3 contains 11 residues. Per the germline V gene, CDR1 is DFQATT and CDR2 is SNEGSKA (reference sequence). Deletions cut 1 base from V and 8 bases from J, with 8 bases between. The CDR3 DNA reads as TGCAGTGCTAGAGGATCTGGGGGCTACACCTTC. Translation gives CSARGSGGYTF.

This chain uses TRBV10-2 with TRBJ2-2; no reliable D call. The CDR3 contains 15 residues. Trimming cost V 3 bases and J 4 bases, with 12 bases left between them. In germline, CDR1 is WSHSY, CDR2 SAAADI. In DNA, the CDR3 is TGCGCCAGCAGTGACAACTGGAAGGTCACCGGGGAGCTGTTTTTT. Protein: CASSDNWKVTGELFF.

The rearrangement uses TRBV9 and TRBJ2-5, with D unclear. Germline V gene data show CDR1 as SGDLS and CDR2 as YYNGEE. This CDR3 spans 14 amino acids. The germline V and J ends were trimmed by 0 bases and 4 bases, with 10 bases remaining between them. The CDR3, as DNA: TGTGCCAGCAGCGTAGGGGTGGCCGGAGAGACCCAGTACTTC. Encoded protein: CASSVGVAGETQYF.

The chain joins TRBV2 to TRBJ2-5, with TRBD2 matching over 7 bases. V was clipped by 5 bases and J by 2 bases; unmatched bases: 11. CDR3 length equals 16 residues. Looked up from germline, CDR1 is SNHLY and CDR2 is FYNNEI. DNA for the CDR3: TGTGCCAGCAGTAGGGACGTCGGGGGGATACAAGAGACCCAGTACTTC. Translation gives CASSRDVGGIQETQYF. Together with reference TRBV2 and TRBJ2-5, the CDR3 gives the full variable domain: EPEVTQTPSHQVTQMGQEVILRCVPISNHLYFYWYRQILGQKVEFLVSFYNNEISEKSEIFDDQFSVERPDGSNFTLKIRSTKLEDSAMYFCASSRDVGGIQETQYFGPGTRLLVL.

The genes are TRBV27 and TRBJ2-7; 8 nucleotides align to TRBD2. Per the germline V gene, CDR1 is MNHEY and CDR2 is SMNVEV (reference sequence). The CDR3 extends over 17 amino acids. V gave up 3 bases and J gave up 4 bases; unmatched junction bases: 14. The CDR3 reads CASSFFTPGLGGYEQYF. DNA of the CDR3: TGTGCCAGCAGTTTCTTTACGCCGGGACTAGGGGGGTACGAGCAGTACTTC.

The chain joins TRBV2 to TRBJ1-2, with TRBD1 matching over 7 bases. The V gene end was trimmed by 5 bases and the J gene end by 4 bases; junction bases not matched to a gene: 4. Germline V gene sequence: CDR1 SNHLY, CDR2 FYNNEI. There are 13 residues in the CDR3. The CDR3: CASSRDSAYGYTF. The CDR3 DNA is TGTGCCAGCAGTAGGGACAGTGCCTATGGCTACACCTTC.

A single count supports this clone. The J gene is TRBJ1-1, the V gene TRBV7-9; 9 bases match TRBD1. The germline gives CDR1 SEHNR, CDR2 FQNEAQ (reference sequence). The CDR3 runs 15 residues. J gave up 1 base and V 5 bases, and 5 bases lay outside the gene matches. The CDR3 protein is CASSRDRDWNTEAFF. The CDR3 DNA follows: TGTGCCAGCAGCCGGGACAGGGATTGGAACACTGAAGCTTTCTTT.

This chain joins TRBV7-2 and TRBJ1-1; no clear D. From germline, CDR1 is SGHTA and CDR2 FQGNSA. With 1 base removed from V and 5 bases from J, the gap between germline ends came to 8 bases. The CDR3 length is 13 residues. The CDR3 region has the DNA TGTGCCAGCAGCTTAGTTCTAGGGACTGAAGCTTTCTTT. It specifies CASSLVLGTEAFF.

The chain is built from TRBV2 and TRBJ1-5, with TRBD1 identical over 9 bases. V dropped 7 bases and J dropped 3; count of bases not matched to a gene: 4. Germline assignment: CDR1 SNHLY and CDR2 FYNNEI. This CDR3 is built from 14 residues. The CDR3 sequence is CASKLQGANQPQHF. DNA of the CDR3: TGTGCCAGCAAATTACAGGGGGCCAATCAGCCCCAGCATTTT.

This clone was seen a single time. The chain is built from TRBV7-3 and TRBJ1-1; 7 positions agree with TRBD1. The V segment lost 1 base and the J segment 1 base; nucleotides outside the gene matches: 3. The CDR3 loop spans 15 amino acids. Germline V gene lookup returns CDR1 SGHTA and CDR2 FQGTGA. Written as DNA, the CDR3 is TGTGCCAGCAGCTTAAAGGGGGCTCCGAACACTGAAGCTTTCTTT. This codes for CASSLKGAPNTEAFF.

This chain's CDR3 is CASSELGWAPNEQFF. In nucleotides, the CDR3 is TGCGCCAGCAGTGAGCTGGGGTGGGCACCCAATGAGCAGTTCTTC. The chain combines TRBV10-1 with TRBJ2-1; D remains ambiguous. The CDR3 contains 15 residues. Looked up from germline, CDR1 is WNHNN and CDR2 is SYGVQD (reference sequence). Trimming removed 2 bases at V and 6 bases at J, with 14 bases between.

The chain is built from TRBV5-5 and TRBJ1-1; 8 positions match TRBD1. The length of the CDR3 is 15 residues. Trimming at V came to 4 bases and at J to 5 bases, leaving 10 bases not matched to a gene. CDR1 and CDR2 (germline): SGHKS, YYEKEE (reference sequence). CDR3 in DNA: TGTGCCAGCAGCCGGACCAGGGGGCTAAGTACTGAAGCTTTCTTT. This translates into CASSRTRGLSTEAFF.

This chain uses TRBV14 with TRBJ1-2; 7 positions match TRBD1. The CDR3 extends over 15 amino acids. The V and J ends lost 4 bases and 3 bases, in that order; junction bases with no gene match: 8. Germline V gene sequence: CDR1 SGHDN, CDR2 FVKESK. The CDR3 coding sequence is TGTGCCAGCAGCCTGACAGGGAGGAGGGACTATGGCTACACCTTC. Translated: CASSLTGRRDYGYTF.

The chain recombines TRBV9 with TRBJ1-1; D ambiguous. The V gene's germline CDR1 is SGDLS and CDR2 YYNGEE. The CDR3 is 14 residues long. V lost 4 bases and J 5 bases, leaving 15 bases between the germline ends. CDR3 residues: CASSPSGVETEAFF. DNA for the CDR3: TGTGCCAGCAGCCCTTCTGGGGTAGAAACTGAAGCTTTCTTT.

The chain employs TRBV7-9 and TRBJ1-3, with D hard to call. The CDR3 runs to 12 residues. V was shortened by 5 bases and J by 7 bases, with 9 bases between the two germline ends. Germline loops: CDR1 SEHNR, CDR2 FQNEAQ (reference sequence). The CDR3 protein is CASSHAPNTIYF. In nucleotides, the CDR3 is TGTGCCAGCAGCCACGCCCCTAACACCATATATTTT. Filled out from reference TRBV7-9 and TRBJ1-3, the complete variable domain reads DTGVSQNPRHKITKRGQNVTFRCDPISEHNRLYWYRQTLGQGPEFLTYFQNEAQLEKSRLLSDRFSAERPKGSFSTLEIQRTEQGDSAMYLCASSHAPNTIYFGEGSWLTVV.

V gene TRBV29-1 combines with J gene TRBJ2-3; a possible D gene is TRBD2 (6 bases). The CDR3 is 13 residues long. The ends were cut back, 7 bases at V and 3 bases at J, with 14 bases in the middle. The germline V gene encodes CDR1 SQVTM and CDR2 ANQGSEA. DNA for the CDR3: TGCAGCGGGGACTCCGGAGGGACAGATACGCAGTATTTT. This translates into CSGDSGGTDTQYF.